Shown below are 3 T cell receptor beta chains from a single sample sequenced in a study of OX40 agonist ivuxolimab in advanced cancers. The protocol was immunoSEQ multiplex PCR, while the TCRdb copy is restricted to in-frame clones and leaves out a portion. The sample carries approximately 100,000 clones, around 88% recorded once. Sequences were derived from CD4+ or CD8+ T cells sorted from blood, sampled in a trial of the OX40 agonist ivuxolimab. The receptor source for this set is an adult with an advanced solid tumor such as melanoma, head and neck, liver or kidney cancer.

In its sample, this clone was seen once. The chain is built from TRBV7-3 and TRBJ2-6; D unresolved. V lost 1 base and J lost 1, with 11 bases in between. CDR3 length: 17 residues. CDR1 is SGHTA, CDR2 FQGTGA, per germline. CDR3 nucleotides: TGTGCCAGCAGCTTAAACCCTCCAGGTTCTGGGGCCAACGTCCTGACTTTC. It specifies CASSLNPPGSGANVLTF. The full variable domain, its missing parts supplied by reference TRBV7-3 and TRBJ2-6, is GAGVSQTPSNKVTEKGKYVELRCDPISGHTALYWYRQSLGQGPEFLIYFQGTGAADDSGLPNDRFFAVRPEGSVSTLKIQRTERGDSAVYLCASSLNPPGSGANVLTFGAGSRLTVL.

The V gene is TRBV18, the J gene TRBJ1-2; the D gene is possibly TRBD1 (6 bases). Trimming stripped 3 bases from V and 4 bases from J, with 15 bases between. This CDR3 is built from 15 residues. Germline loops: CDR1 KGHSH, CDR2 LQKENI. The CDR3 loop is CASSPDSQVSYGYTF. The CDR3 bases are TGTGCCAGCTCACCGGACAGCCAGGTATCCTATGGCTACACCTTC.

J is TRBJ1-5 and V is TRBV6-1; unclear D gene. With 5 bases removed from V and 3 bases from J, the gap between germline ends came to 11 bases. Germline V CDR1 and CDR2: MNHNS, SASEGT. The CDR3 is 14 amino acids. CDR3 DNA sequence: TGTGCCAGCAGTCCCACCGGGGTCAATCAGCCCCAGCATTTT. Translating it yields CASSPTGVNQPQHF.